This paragraph covers one TCR beta chain sequence. Sequencing was performed with immunoSEQ multiplex PCR; in TCRdb, only in-frame clones are kept and a portion is missing. The table has 360,000 or so clones, approximately 91% seen once; the top ten hold approximately 1%. Assignments of participants to cohorts depended upon their own reported clinical history. During the 2 weeks before they entered the study, exposed participants had met someone with a PCR-confirmed or clinician-diagnosed COVID-19 case. This CDR3 has 14 amino acids. Germline values: CDR1 SGDLS, CDR2 YYNGEE. V dropped 5 bases and J dropped 0; count of bases not matched to a gene: 2. The record originates from a study of blood T cell repertoires in COVID-19. Overall study context: PBMCs, B-cell-depleted T cells, or T cells provided the cDNA or gDNA that made up the material.

The chain employs TRBV9 and TRBJ1-3; the match to TRBD1 covers 7 bases. The sample taken for sequencing was PBMCs or T cells enriched from blood (not recorded which). The receptor was isolated from a woman aged 25 to 45 who had been exposed to COVID-19. In DNA form, the CDR3 reads TGTGCCAGCAGTGGACAGGCCTCTGGAAACACCATATATTTT. This codes for CASSGQASGNTIYF.